This T cell receptor beta chain emerged from a study of T cell responses to AZD1222 COVID-19 vaccine. Whole-study findings and limits: Rises in breadth and depth of Spike-specific TCRs came after two AZD1222 doses. White British people made up most donors, females outnumbered males, and clonal diversity was possibly underestimated. Spike was spanned by vaccine-associated CD4 TCRs, with dominance at 160-218 and 743-854. Sampling captured repertoires only after the peak T cell response.

The method was immunoSEQ multiplex PCR; TCRdb's version includes in-frame clones alone and lacks a portion of them. In the table there are about 130,000 clones, approximately 91% of which are singletons. This CDR3 has 16 amino acids. Trimming cost V 3 bases and J 2 bases; bases outside gene matches: 4. Germline values: CDR1 SNHLY, CDR2 FYNNEI. Concerning this clone: What it binds is not known.

The sequence was collected from an adult who received the AZD1222 COVID-19 vaccine. Source: peripheral blood, taken 28 days after the second AZD1222 dose. This chain uses TRBV2 with TRBJ2-3; TRBD2 matches 11 bases. This chain's CDR3 is CASSELAGGPTDTQYF. The CDR3 DNA reads as TGTGCCAGCAGTGAGCTAGCGGGAGGTCCCACAGATACGCAGTATTTT.